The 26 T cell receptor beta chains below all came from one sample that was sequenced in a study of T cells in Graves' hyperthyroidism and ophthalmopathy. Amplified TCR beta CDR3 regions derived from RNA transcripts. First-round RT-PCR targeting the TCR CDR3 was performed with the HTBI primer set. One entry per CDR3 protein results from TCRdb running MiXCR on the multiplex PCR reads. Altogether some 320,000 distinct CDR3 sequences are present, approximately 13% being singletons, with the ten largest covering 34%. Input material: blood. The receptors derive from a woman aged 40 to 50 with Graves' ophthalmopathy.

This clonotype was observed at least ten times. This chain's CDR3 is CASSLVGGGSDTQYF. The CDR3 DNA reads TGTGCCAGCAGCTTAGTCGGGGGAGGTTCAGATACGCAGTATTTT. The rearrangement links TRBV11-2 to TRBJ2-3; tentatively, D is TRBD2 (6 bases). CDR1 SGHAT and CDR2 FQNNGV come from the germline V gene. The CDR3 spans 15 residues. V lost 1 base and J lost 4, with 12 bases in between.

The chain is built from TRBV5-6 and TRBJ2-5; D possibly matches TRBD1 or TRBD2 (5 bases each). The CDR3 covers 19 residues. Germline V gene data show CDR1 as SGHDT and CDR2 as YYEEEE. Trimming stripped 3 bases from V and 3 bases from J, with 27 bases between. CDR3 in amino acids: CASSSLTLSFRDGKETQYF. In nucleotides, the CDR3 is TGTGCCAGCAGCTCCCTCACCTTATCCTTCCGGGACGGAAAAGAGACCCAGTACTTC.

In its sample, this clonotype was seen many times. The CDR3 nucleotides are TGTGCCAGCAGTCTGTCCCTGTTGCGGGCGACCTACGAGCAGTACTTC. This sequence encodes CASSLSLLRATYEQYF. The V call is TRBV12-3 or TRBV12-4, the J call TRBJ2-7; D is perhaps TRBD2 (5 bases). The CDR3 is 16 amino acids. Trimming left V 5 bases short and J 2 bases short, with 19 bases between.

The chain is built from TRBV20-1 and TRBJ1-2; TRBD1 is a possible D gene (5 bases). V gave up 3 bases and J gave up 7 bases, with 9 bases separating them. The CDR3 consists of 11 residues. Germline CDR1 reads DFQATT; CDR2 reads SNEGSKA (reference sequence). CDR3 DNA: TGCAGTGCTAGGGGACTCGGTGGCTACACCTTC. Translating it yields CSARGLGGYTF.

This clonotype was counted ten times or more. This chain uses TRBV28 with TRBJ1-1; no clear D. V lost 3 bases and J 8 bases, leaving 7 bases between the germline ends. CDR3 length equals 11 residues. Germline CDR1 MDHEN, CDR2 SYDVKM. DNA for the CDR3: TGTGCCAGCAGTTTCGTGGGGGAAGCTTTCTTT. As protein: CASSFVGEAFF.

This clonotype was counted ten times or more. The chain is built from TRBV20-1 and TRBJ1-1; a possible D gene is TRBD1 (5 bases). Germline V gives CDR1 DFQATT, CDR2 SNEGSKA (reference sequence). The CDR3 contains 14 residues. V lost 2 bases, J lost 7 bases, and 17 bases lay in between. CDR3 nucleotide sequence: TGCAGTGCTAGAAAGGACACCAACCCCCTTGAAGCTTTCTTT. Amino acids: CSARKDTNPLEAFF.

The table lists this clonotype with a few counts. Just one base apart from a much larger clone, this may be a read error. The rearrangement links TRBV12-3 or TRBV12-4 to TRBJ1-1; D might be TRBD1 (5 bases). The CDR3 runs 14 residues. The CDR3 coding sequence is TGTGCCAGCAGTTGGAGGGGACCGGACACTGAAGCTCTCTTT. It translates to CASSWRGPDTEALF.

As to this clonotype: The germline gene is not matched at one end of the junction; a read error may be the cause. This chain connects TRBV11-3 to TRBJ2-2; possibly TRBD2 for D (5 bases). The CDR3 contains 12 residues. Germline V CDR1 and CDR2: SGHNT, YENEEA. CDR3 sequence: CASGRYTRELFF. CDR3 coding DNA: TGTGCCAGTGGGAGATACACCAGGGAGCTGTTTTTT.

DNA for the CDR3: TGCAGTGCTAGAGAGGGATTAGCGGGAGGGACAGATACGCAGTATTTT. Translation gives CSAREGLAGGTDTQYF. This chain connects TRBV20-1 to TRBJ2-3, with 11 bases fitting TRBD2. This CDR3 spans 16 amino acids. Looked up from germline, CDR1 is DFQATT and CDR2 is SNEGSKA (reference sequence). Trimming removed 0 bases from V and 3 bases from J; junction bases left unmatched: 5.

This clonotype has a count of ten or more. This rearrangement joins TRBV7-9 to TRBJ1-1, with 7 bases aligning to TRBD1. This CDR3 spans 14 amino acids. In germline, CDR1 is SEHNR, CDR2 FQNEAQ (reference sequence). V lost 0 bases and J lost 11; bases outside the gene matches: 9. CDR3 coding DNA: TGTGCCAGCAGCTTAGCGTCGACAGGGACACAGGCTTTCTTT. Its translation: CASSLASTGTQAFF.

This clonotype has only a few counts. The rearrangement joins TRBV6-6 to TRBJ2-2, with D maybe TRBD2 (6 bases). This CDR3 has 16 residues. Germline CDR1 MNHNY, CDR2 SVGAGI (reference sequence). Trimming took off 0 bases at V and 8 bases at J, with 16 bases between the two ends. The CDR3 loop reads CASSYSWRAGRGELFF. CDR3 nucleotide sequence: TGTGCCAGCAGTTACTCATGGAGGGCCGGGCGGGGGGAGCTGTTTTTT.

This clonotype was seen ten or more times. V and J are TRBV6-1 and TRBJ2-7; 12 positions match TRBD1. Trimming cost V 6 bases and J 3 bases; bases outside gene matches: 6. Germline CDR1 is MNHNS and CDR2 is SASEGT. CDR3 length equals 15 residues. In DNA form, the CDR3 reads TGTGCCAGCAGACAGGGACAGGGGGCAATCTACGAGCAGTACTTC. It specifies CASRQGQGAIYEQYF.

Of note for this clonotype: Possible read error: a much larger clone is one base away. This CDR3 is CASSSGTTYGHTF. In nucleotides, the CDR3 is TGTGCCAGCAGCTCTGGGACTACCTATGGCCACACCTTC. The chain is built from TRBV7-9 and TRBJ1-2, with D possibly matching TRBD1 (5 bases). The germline V gene has CDR1 SEHNR and CDR2 FQNEAQ (reference sequence). This CDR3 is built from 13 residues.

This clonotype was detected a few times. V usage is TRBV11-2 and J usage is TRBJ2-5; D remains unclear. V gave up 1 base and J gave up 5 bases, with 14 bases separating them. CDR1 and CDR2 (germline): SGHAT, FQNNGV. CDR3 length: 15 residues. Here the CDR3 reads CASSLVASLSETQYF. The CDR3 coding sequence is TGTGCCAGCAGCTTAGTAGCCAGCTTGTCGGAGACCCAGTACTTC.

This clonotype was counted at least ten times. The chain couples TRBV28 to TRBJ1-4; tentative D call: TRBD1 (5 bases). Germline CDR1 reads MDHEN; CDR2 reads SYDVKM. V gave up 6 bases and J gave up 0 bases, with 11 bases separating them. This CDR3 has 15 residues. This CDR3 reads CASRMTVATNEKLFF. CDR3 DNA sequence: TGTGCCAGCAGGATGACAGTTGCAACTAATGAAAAACTGTTTTTT.

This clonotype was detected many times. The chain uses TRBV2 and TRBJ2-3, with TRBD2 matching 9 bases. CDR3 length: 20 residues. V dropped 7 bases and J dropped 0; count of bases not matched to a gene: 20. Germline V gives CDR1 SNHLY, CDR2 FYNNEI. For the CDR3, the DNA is TGTGCCAGCACCCGTCCCGGGACAATGACTAGCGGAGCTAGCACAGATACGCAGTATTTT. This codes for CASTRPGTMTSGASTDTQYF.

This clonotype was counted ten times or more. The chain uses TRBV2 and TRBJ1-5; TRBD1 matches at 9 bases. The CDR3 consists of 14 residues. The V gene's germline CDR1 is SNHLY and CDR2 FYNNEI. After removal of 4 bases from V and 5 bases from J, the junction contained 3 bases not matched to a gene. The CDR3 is CASSATGGDQPQHF. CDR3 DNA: TGTGCCAGCAGTGCGACAGGGGGAGATCAGCCCCAGCATTTT.

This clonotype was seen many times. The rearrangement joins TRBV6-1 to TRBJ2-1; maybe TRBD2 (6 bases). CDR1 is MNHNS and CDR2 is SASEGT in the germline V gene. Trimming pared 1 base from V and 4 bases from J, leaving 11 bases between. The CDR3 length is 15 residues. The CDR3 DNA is TGTGCCAGCAGTGAAGGGAGGGTAGCATACAATGAGCAGTTCTTC. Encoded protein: CASSEGRVAYNEQFF.

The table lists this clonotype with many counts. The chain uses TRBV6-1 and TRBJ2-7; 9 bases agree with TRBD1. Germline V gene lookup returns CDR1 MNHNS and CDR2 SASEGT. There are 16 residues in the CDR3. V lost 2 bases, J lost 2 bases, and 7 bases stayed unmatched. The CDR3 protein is CASSEPGQGRTYEQYF. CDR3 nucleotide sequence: TGTGCCAGCAGTGAACCAGGACAGGGGCGGACCTACGAGCAGTACTTC.

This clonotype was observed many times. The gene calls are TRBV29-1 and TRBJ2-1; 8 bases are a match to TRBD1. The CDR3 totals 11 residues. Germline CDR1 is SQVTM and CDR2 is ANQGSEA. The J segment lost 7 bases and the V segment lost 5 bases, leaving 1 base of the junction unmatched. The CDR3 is CSVHRGNEQFF. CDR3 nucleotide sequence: TGCAGCGTTCACAGGGGGAATGAGCAGTTCTTC.

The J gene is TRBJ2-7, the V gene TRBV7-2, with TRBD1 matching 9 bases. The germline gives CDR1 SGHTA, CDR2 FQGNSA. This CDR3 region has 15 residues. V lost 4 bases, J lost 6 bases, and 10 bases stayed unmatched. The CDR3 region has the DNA TGTGCCAGCAGCTCCCCGGGACAGGGCATTCCCGAGCAGTACTTC. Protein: CASSSPGQGIPEQYF.

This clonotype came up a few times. The CDR3 bases are TGCGCCAGCAGCCAATTTCAGGGGGTTAACTATGGCTACACCTTC. Encoded protein: CASSQFQGVNYGYTF. The chain recombines TRBV4-1 with TRBJ1-2; 7 bases match TRBD1. Germline CDR1 reads MGHRA; CDR2 reads YSYEKL. CDR3 length: 15 amino acids. J gave up 1 base and V 2 bases, and 4 bases lay outside the gene matches.

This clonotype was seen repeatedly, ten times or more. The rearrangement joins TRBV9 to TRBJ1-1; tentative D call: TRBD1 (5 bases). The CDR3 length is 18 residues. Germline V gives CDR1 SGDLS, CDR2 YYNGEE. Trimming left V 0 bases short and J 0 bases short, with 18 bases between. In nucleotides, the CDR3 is TGTGCCAGCAGCGTAGTGGTTGCGGGGGTGTTCATGAACACTGAAGCTTTCTTT. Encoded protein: CASSVVVAGVFMNTEAFF. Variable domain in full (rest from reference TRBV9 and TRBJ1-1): DSGVTQTPKHLITATGQRVTLRCSPRSGDLSVYWYQQSLDQGLQFLIQYYNGEERAKGNILERFSAQQFPDLHSELNLSSLELGDSALYFCASSVVVAGVFMNTEAFFGQGTRLTVV.

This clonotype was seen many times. CDR3 coding DNA: TGTGCCAGCAGTGGGGGGGAGAGTTCAGGAAAACTGTTTTTT. Amino acid sequence: CASSGGESSGKLFF. The chain recombines TRBV2 with TRBJ1-4; perhaps TRBD1 as D (5 bases). V was pared by 4 bases and J by 10 bases, with 16 bases between. This CDR3 has 14 amino acids. CDR1 SNHLY and CDR2 FYNNEI come from the germline V gene. Full variable domain (remainder filled in from reference TRBV2 and TRBJ1-4): EPEVTQTPSHQVTQMGQEVILRCVPISNHLYFYWYRQILGQKVEFLVSFYNNEISEKSEIFDDQFSVERPDGSNFTLKIRSTKLEDSAMYFCASSGGESSGKLFFGSGTQLSVL.

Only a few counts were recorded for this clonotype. This CDR3 is CASRMTGNTAGEQYF. The CDR3, as DNA: TGTGCCAGCAGAATGACAGGGAACACCGCGGGAGAGCAGTACTTC. The J gene is TRBJ2-7, the V gene TRBV7-9, with a tentative D call TRBD1 (7 bases). There are 15 residues in the CDR3. Trimming shortened V by 6 bases and J by 7 bases, and 22 bases separated the two germline ends. Germline loops: CDR1 SEHNR, CDR2 FQNEAQ (reference sequence).

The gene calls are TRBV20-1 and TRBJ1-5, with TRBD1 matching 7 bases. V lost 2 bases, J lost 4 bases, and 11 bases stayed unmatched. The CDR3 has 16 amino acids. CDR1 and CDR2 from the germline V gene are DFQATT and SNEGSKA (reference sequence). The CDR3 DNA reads TGCAGTGCTAGAACTCAGGGGGTGGGACGGAATCAGCCCCAGCATTTT. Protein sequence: CSARTQGVGRNQPQHF.